Relative to its sample, the clone carrying this TCR beta chain is medium-sized. The data stem from a study of blood T cell repertoires in COVID-19. Study-level background: The samples span acute and convalescent COVID-19 from the United States, Italy and Spain. PBMCs, B-cell-depleted T cells, or T cells were the source of the cDNA or gDNA that made up the material.

This CDR3 contains 18 residues. Deletions cut 4 bases from V and 2 bases from J, with 23 bases between. The germline V gene encodes CDR1 SGHDN and CDR2 FVKESK. Authors' processing steps: By means of reference gene primer amplification, nucleated cell counts were estimated. Assay: immunoSEQ multiplex PCR; the TCRdb copy retains only in-frame clones and omits some. The V and J calls and clone size are taken from that table; D and trimming were inferred from the DNA. This sample has around 31,000 clones, with roughly 90% found just once. The sequence was collected from a human donor with active COVID-19. The donor label of this sample is uncertain. Sequencing was carried out using peripheral blood. The rearrangement links TRBV14 to TRBJ1-1; tentative D call: TRBD1 (5 bases). The CDR3 loop is CASSRLGGVENLNTEAFF. The CDR3 region has the DNA TGTGCCAGCAGCCGATTGGGGGGGGTGGAAAATTTAAACACTGAAGCTTTCTTT.